The entry that follows covers one TCR beta chain sequence. Its specificity is not known. The data were obtained in a study of cytomegalovirus exposure and HLA in healthy donors. Across the study: When just under 400 donors were genotyped, roughly 82% of them were found to fall in the Caucasian-associated ancestry cluster.

Amplification used 60 Vbeta primers and 13 Jbeta primers. Generated by immunoSEQ multiplex PCR, the TCRdb table keeps only in-frame clones and is missing some. The table includes roughly 240,000 clones, roughly 84% detected once. General study findings and limits: Specificity for CMV antigens was confirmed in vitro for a few of the CMV-associated chains. Later analysis placed DRB1 highest and HLA-C lowest in TCR association rates, which differed by HLA locus.

CDR3 length equals 15 residues. Germline V gene lookup returns CDR1 MNHEY and CDR2 SMNVEV (reference sequence). The V gene end was trimmed by 7 bases and the J gene end by 3 bases; junction bases not matched to a gene: 8. These donors counted as nominally healthy when sampled, but unrecorded immune exposures were likely. The sample was PBMCs. The receptor's source is a girl aged 2-10 years in good health and CMV-seronegative. The chain joins TRBV27 to TRBJ2-3, with 9 bases fitting TRBD2. CDR3 coding DNA: TGTGCCAGCACTCTTAGCGGGAGTAGTACAGATACGCAGTATTTT. It encodes CASTLSGSSTDTQYF.